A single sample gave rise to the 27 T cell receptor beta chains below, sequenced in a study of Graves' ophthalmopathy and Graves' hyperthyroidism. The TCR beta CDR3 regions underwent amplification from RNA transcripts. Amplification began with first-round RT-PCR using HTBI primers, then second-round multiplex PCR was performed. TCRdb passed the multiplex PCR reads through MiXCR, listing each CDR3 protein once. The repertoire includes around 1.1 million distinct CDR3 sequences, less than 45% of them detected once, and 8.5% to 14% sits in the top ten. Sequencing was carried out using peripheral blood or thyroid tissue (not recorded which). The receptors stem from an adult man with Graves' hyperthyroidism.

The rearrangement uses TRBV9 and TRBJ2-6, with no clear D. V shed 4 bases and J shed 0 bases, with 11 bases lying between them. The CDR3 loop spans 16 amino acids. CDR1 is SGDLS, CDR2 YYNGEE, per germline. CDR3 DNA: TGTGCCAGCAGCCCTGCAGATTACTCTGGGGCCAACGTCCTGACTTTC. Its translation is CASSPADYSGANVLTF.

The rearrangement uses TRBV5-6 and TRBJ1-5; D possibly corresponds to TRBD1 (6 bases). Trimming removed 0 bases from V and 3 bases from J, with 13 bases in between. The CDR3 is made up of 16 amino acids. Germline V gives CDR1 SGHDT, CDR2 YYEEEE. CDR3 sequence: CASSLALQGINQPQHF. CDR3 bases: TGTGCCAGCAGCTTGGCCCTTCAGGGGATCAATCAGCCCCAGCATTTT. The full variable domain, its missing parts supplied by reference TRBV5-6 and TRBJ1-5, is DAGVTQSPTHLIKTRGQQVTLRCSPKSGHDTVSWYQQALGQGPQFIFQYYEEEERQRGNFPDRFSGHQFPNYSSELNVNALLLGDSALYLCASSLALQGINQPQHFGDGTRLSIL.

In DNA, the CDR3 is TGCGCCAGCAGCTTGAACGCCGGGACACTGAGGAGCTCCTATAATTCACCCCTCCACTTT. This gives the protein CASSLNAGTLRSSYNSPLHF. This chain connects TRBV5-1 to TRBJ1-6, with a possible D match to TRBD1 (6 bases). In germline, CDR1 is SGHRS, CDR2 YFSETQ. There are 20 residues in the CDR3. Trimming stripped 1 base from V and 0 bases from J, with 20 bases between.

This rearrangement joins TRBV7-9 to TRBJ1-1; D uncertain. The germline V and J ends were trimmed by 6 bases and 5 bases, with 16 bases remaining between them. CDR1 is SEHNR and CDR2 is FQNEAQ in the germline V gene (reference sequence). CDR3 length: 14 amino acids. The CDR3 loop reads CASRPPGFGTEAFF. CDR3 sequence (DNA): TGTGCCAGCAGACCCCCGGGCTTCGGTACTGAAGCTTTCTTT.

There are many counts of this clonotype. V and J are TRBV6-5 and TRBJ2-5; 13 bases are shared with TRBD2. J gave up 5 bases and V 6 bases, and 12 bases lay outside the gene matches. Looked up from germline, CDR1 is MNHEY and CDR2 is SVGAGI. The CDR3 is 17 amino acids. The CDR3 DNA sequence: TGTGCCAGCAGGCGGATGGGACTAGCGGGGTCAGGGGAGACCCAGTACTTC. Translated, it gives CASRRMGLAGSGETQYF.

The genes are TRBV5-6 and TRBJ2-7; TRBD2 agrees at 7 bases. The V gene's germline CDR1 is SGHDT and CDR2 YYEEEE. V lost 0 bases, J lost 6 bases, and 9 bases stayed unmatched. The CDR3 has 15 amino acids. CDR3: CASSLGGTSGGEQYF. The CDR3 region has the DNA TGTGCCAGCAGCTTGGGAGGGACTTCGGGGGGCGAGCAGTACTTC.

CDR3 nucleotides: TGTGCCAGCAGCCGACCGTCCATGAACACTGAAGCTTTCTTT. Protein sequence: CASSRPSMNTEAFF. The chain combines TRBV3-1 with TRBJ1-1; D is uncertain. From germline, CDR1 is LGHDT and CDR2 YNNKEL (reference sequence). The CDR3 covers 14 residues. V gave up 4 bases and J gave up 0 bases, with 9 bases separating them.

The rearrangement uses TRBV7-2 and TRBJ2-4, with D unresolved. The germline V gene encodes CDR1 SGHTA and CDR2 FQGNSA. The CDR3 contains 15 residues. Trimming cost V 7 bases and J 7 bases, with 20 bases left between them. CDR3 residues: CASTKVVGRLNIQYF. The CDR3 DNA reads TGTGCCAGCACCAAAGTAGTCGGCAGGCTGAACATTCAGTACTTC.

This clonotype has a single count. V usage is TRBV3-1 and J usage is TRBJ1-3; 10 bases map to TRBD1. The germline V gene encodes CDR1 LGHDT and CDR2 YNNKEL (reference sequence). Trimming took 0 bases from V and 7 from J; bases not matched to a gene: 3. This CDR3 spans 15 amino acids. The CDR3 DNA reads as TGTGCCAGCAGCCAAGATGCGGGACAGGGGAACACCATATATTTT. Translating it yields CASSQDAGQGNTIYF.

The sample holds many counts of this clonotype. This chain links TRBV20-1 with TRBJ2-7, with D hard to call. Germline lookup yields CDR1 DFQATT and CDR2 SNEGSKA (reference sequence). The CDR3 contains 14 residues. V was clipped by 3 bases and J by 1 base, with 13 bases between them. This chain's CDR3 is CSASVWLVSYEQYF. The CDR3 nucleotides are TGCAGTGCTAGCGTGTGGCTAGTTTCCTACGAGCAGTACTTC.

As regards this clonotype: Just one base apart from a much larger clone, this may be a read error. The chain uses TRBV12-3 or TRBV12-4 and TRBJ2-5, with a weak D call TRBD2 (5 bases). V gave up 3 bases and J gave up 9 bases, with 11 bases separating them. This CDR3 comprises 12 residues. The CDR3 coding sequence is TGTGCCAGCAGTTTCGGCAAGGAGGCCCAGTACTTC. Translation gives CASSFGKEAQYF.

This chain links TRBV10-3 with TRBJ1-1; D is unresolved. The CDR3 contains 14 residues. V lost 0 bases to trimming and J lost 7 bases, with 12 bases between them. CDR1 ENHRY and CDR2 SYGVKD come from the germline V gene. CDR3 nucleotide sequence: TGTGCCATCAGTGAGTCGTGGCAGTACTTTGAAGCTTTCTTT. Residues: CAISESWQYFEAFF.

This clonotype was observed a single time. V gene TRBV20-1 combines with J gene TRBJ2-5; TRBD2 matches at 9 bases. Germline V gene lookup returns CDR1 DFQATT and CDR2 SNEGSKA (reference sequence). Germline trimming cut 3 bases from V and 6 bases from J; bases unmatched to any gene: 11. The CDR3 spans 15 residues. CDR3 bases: TGCAGTGCTAGGGAAGCTAGCGGGATCGGAAAGACCCAGTACTTC. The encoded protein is CSAREASGIGKTQYF.

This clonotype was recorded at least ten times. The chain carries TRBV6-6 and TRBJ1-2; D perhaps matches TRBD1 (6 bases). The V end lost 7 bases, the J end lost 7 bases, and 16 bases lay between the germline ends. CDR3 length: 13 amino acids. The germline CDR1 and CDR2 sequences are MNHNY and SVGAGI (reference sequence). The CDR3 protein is CASIGGAGGGYTF. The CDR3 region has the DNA TGTGCCAGCATTGGGGGCGCGGGGGGTGGCTACACCTTC.

This CDR3 is CASSLIRTTGKETQYF. In nucleotides, the CDR3 is TGTGCCAGCAGCTTAATTCGGACTACCGGGAAAGAGACCCAGTACTTC. The J gene is TRBJ2-5, the V gene TRBV7-9; maybe TRBD2 (6 bases). This CDR3 region has 16 residues. The V gene lost 2 bases and the J gene lost 3 bases, with 16 bases spanning the gap. Germline V gives CDR1 SEHNR, CDR2 FQNEAQ (reference sequence).

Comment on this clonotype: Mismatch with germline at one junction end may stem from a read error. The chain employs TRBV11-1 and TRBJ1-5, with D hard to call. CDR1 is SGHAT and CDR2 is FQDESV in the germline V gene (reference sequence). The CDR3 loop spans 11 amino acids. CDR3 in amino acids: CDSPWNQPQHF. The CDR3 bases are TGTGACAGCCCCTGGAATCAGCCCCAGCATTTT.

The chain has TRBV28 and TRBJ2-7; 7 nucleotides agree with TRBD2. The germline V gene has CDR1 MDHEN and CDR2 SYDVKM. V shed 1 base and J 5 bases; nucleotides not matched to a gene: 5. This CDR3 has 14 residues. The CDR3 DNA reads TGTGCCAGCAGTTTATACGGGGGGTTTAACGAGCAGTACTTC. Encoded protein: CASSLYGGFNEQYF.

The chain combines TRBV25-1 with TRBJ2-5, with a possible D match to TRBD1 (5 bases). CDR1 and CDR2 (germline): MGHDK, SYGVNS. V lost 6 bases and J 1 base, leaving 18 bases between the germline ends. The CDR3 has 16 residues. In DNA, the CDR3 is TGTGCCAGCAGCGTTGCCCCAACAGGAATCCAAGAGACCCAGTACTTC. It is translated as CASSVAPTGIQETQYF.

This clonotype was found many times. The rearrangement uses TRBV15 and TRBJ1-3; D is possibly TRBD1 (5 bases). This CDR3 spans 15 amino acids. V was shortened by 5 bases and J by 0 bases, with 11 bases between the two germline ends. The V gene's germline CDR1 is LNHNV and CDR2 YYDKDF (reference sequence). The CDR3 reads CATSLSRGSGNTIYF. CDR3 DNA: TGTGCCACCAGCCTCTCAAGGGGCTCTGGAAACACCATATATTTT.

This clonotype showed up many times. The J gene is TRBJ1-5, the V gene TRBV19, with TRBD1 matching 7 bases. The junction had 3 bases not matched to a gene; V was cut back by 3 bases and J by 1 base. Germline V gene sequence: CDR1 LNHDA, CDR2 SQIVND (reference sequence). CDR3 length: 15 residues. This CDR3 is CASSMSGGSNQPQHF. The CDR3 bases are TGTGCCAGTAGTATGTCAGGGGGGAGCAATCAGCCCCAGCATTTT.

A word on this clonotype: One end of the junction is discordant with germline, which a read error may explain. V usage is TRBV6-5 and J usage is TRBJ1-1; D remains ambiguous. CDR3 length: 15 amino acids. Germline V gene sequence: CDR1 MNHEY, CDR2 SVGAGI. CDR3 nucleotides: TGTGCCAGCAGATACTTAGAGGGTTCTAGCACTGAAGCTTTCTTT. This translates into CASRYLEGSSTEAFF.

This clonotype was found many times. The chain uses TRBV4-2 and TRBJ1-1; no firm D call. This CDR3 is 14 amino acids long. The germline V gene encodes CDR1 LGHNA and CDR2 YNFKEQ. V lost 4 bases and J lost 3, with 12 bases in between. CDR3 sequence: CASSPPGYYTEAFF. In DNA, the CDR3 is TGTGCCAGCAGCCCCCCTGGGTATTACACTGAAGCTTTCTTT.

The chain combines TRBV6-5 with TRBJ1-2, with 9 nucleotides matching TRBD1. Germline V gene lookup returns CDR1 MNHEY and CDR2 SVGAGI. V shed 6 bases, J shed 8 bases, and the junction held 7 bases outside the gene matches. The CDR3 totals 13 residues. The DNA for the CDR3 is TGTGCCAGCAGAGGACAGGGGATTTGGGGCTACACCTTC. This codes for CASRGQGIWGYTF.

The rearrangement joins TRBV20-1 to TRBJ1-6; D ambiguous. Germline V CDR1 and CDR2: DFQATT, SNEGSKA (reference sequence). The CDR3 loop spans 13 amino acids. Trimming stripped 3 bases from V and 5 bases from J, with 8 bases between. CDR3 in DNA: TGCAGTGCTAGGAGTAGTGATAATTCACCCCTCCACTTT. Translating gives CSARSSDNSPLHF.

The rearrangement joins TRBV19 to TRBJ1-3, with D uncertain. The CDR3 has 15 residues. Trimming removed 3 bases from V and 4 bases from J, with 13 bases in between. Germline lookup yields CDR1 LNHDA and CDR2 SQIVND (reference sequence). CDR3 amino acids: CASSITLASGNTIYF. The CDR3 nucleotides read TGTGCCAGTAGTATCACTCTGGCCAGCGGAAACACCATATATTTT. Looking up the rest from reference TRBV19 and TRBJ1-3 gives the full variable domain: DGGITQSPKYLFRKEGQNVTLSCEQNLNHDAMYWYRQDPGQGLRLIYYSQIVNDFQKGDIAEGYSVSREKKESFPLTVTSAQKNPTAFYLCASSITLASGNTIYFGEGSWLTVV.

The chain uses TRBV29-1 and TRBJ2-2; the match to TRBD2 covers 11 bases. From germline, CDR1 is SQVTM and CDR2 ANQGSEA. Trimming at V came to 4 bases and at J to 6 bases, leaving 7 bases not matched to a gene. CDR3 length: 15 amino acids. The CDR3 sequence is CSVVTSGSVSGELFF. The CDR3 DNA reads TGCAGCGTTGTAACTAGCGGGAGTGTCTCCGGGGAGCTGTTTTTT.

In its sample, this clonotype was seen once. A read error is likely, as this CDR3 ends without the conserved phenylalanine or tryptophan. The DNA for the CDR3 is TGTGCCAGCAGTGCGGGGGACAGGGGGCGGGAGACCCAGTACATC. Translating it yields CASSAGDRGRETQYI. The genes are TRBV12-3 or TRBV12-4 and TRBJ2-5; 12 nucleotides align to TRBD1. V was pared by 5 bases and J by 5 bases, with 6 bases of the junction left unmatched. CDR3 size: 15 residues.